The 17 T cell receptor beta chains presented below share a single source sample, sequenced in a study of shared clonotypes between healthy human individuals. This table comes from immunoSEQ multiplex PCR, and its TCRdb copy is limited to in-frame clones, with some not included. The profile covers 2 million to 2.5 million clones, with nearly 97% appearing a single time and over 0.1% taken by the ten largest. Input material: naive CD4+ T cells sorted from blood. Sample subset: CD45RA+ positively selected. The receptors shown here come from a man between 18 and 29 years old in good health.

The chain carries TRBV4-2 and TRBJ2-3; D might be TRBD2 (5 bases). V shed 0 bases and J shed 6 bases, with 10 bases lying between them. Germline loops: CDR1 LGHNA, CDR2 YNFKEQ. There are 14 residues in the CDR3. CDR3 bases: TGTGCCAGCAGCCAAGAAATGAGGGCTGATACGCAGTATTTT. Translating it yields CASSQEMRADTQYF.

The chain couples TRBV6-5 to TRBJ1-5, with TRBD1 identical over 7 bases. Trimming cost V 2 bases and J 8 bases; bases outside gene matches: 6. CDR3 length: 14 amino acids. The V gene's germline CDR1 is MNHEY and CDR2 SVGAGI. Here the CDR3 reads CASSYGQGGEPQHF. DNA for the CDR3: TGTGCCAGCAGTTACGGGCAGGGGGGGGAGCCCCAGCATTTT.

The J gene is TRBJ2-7, the V gene TRBV5-1; D is perhaps TRBD2 (5 bases). V lost 0 bases and J 5 bases, leaving 12 bases between the germline ends. The CDR3 is made up of 14 amino acids. CDR1 and CDR2 (germline): SGHRS, YFSETQ. CDR3 sequence: CASSLGRVRDEQYF. Here the CDR3 DNA reads TGCGCCAGCAGCTTGGGTAGGGTGAGGGACGAGCAGTACTTC.

This clone occurred once. The chain links TRBV7-2 to TRBJ2-1, with a possible D match to TRBD1 (7 bases). Trimming shortened V by 5 bases and J by 4 bases, and 18 bases separated the two germline ends. Germline loops: CDR1 SGHTA, CDR2 FQGNSA. This CDR3 has 16 residues. The CDR3 DNA is TGTGCCAGCAGCCCGTGGGGGGACAGACTTTACAATGAGCAGTTCTTC. Protein sequence: CASSPWGDRLYNEQFF.

This clone was observed once. The chain has TRBV5-6 and TRBJ2-3, with 11 bases fitting TRBD2. The CDR3 totals 15 residues. Germline CDR1 is SGHDT and CDR2 is YYEEEE. J gave up 6 bases and V 0 bases, and 3 bases lay outside the gene matches. CDR3 sequence: CASSLGVAGGDTQYF. DNA for the CDR3: TGTGCCAGCAGCTTGGGGGTAGCGGGAGGGGATACGCAGTATTTT.

The CDR3 DNA reads TGTGCCAGCAGCGTAGCGGACAGGCGGAGCACAGATACGCAGTATTTT. Translated: CASSVADRRSTDTQYF. The chain has TRBV9 and TRBJ2-3; 7 nucleotides line up with TRBD1. CDR1 SGDLS and CDR2 YYNGEE come from the germline V gene. V shed 0 bases and J 0 bases; nucleotides not matched to a gene: 4. This CDR3 comprises 16 residues.

This clone was seen once. V gene TRBV6-5 combines with J gene TRBJ1-5; a possible D gene is TRBD1 (5 bases). Germline loops: CDR1 MNHEY, CDR2 SVGAGI. The CDR3 length is 15 residues. V was pared by 10 bases and J by 0 bases, with 16 bases between. The CDR3 sequence is CATQRGGDSNQPQHF. The CDR3 bases are TGTGCCACCCAACGGGGGGGGGATAGCAATCAGCCCCAGCATTTT.

The rearrangement uses TRBV27 and TRBJ2-7; D may be TRBD2 (5 bases). There are 17 residues in the CDR3. The germline V gene encodes CDR1 MNHEY and CDR2 SMNVEV (reference sequence). V dropped 5 bases and J dropped 1 base, with 21 bases sitting between them. CDR3 DNA: TGTGCCAGCAGTAAGTCCCCCGGCCCGGAGGTTTCCTACGAGCAGTACTTC. It is translated as CASSKSPGPEVSYEQYF.

V usage is TRBV7-8 and J usage is TRBJ2-7, with 12 bases matching TRBD2. Trimming at V came to 7 bases and at J to 1 base, leaving 5 bases not matched to a gene. The CDR3 has 15 amino acids. Germline lookup yields CDR1 SGHVS and CDR2 FQNEAQ. The CDR3 loop is CASTLTSGGSYEQYF. The CDR3 DNA is TGTGCCAGCACCTTGACTAGCGGGGGATCCTACGAGCAGTACTTC.

The rearrangement links TRBV6-1 to TRBJ2-5; the D gene is possibly TRBD1 (6 bases). With 7 bases removed from V and 4 bases from J, the gap between germline ends came to 10 bases. The CDR3 extends over 12 amino acids. The germline CDR1 and CDR2 sequences are MNHNS and SASEGT. The CDR3 DNA reads TGTGCCAGCACTGAGGGGGTAGAGACCCAGTACTTC. It translates to CASTEGVETQYF.

The gene calls are TRBV19 and TRBJ2-7; the match to TRBD2 covers 11 bases. The CDR3 has 15 amino acids. Germline V CDR1 and CDR2: LNHDA, SQIVND (reference sequence). V lost 6 bases and J lost 4; bases outside the gene matches: 8. The CDR3 is CASSRPGLADYEQYF. The CDR3 bases are TGTGCCAGTAGCCGGCCGGGACTAGCGGATTACGAGCAGTACTTC.

This clone was detected only once. The chain has TRBV6-4 and TRBJ2-7, with D perhaps TRBD1 or TRBD2 (5 bases each). Germline V CDR1 and CDR2: MRHNA, SNTAGT. Trimming removed 9 bases from V and 3 bases from J, with 18 bases in between. The CDR3 runs 14 residues. Written as DNA, the CDR3 is TGTGCCAGGGGACCGGCGGACCGGGGCTACGAGCAGTACTTC. Its translation is CARGPADRGYEQYF.

The chain employs TRBV6-1 and TRBJ1-6; D remains unclear. Germline CDR1 is MNHNS and CDR2 is SASEGT. CDR3 length: 18 residues. Trimming left V 4 bases short and J 0 bases short, with 16 bases between. The CDR3 loop is CASSGTVSRFSYNSPLHF. CDR3 nucleotide sequence: TGTGCCAGCAGTGGGACGGTCAGTCGTTTCTCCTATAATTCACCCCTCCACTTT.

Details on this clone: Compared with germline, one end of the junction differs, possibly owing to a read error. This rearrangement joins TRBV5-1 to TRBJ1-4, with 8 nucleotides matching TRBD1. Germline lookup yields CDR1 SGHRS and CDR2 YFSETQ. The CDR3 contains 16 residues. The DNA of the CDR3 is TGCGCCAGCAGCTTGGCAGGGGGCGAAACTAATGAAAAATTGTTTTTT. Protein product: CASSLAGGETNEKLFF.

V is TRBV6-6 and J is TRBJ2-2; D call uncertain. This CDR3 contains 14 residues. Germline loops: CDR1 MNHNY, CDR2 SVGAGI (reference sequence). The V end was cut by 8 bases, the J end by 2 bases, with 12 bases between. The CDR3 spells CASSSETNTGELFF. Written as DNA, the CDR3 is TGTGCCAGCTCTTCAGAAACAAACACCGGGGAGCTGTTTTTT.

The chain combines TRBV6-6 with TRBJ2-7; D is unclear. V was pared by 2 bases and J by 3 bases, with 8 bases between. Germline V gives CDR1 MNHNY, CDR2 SVGAGI (reference sequence). The CDR3 is 13 residues long. The CDR3 DNA follows: TGTGCCAGCAGTTACGGGATCGGCTACGAGCAGTACTTC. Amino acid sequence: CASSYGIGYEQYF.

The chain has TRBV7-9 and TRBJ2-7, with 9 nucleotides matching TRBD1. J gave up 2 bases and V 3 bases, and 5 bases lay outside the gene matches. The CDR3 sequence is 15 residues long. The germline V gene has CDR1 SEHNR and CDR2 FQNEAQ (reference sequence). The CDR3 sequence is CASSFTGGSAYEQYF. CDR3 DNA: TGTGCCAGCAGCTTCACAGGGGGCTCAGCCTACGAGCAGTACTTC.